A single sample gave rise to the 16 T cell receptor beta chains below, sequenced in a study of blood T cell repertoires in COVID-19 (TCRdb year 2020). The library came from the immunoSEQ multiplex PCR assay. This is the immuneACCESS table as TCRdb keeps it, with only in-frame sequences that have V and J called. A part of the clones is gone; compared with another copy, unresolved V genes explain less than half, and the rest is unexplained. The sample data list about 16,000 clones, and around 89% of these were observed just once. The ten largest clones take up about 8.1% of the sample. Sequencing used peripheral blood. These receptors were obtained from a human donor in a cohort sampled during active COVID-19.

This chain uses TRBV18 with TRBJ2-7, with 10 bases identical to TRBD2. This CDR3 contains 14 residues. V dropped 0 bases and J dropped 6; count of bases not matched to a gene: 2. CDR1 is KGHSH and CDR2 is LQKENI in the germline V gene. CDR3 in amino acids: CASSPPSGRFEQYF. In DNA form, the CDR3 reads TGTGCCAGCTCACCACCTAGCGGGAGGTTCGAGCAGTACTTC.

The chain is built from TRBV3-1 (or the pseudogene TRBV3-2) and TRBJ2-4; 9 bases are a match to TRBD1. The J segment lost 4 bases and the V segment lost 6 bases, leaving 7 bases of the junction unmatched. The CDR3 sequence is 15 residues long. The V gene's germline CDR1 is LGHDT and CDR2 YNNKEL (reference sequence). The CDR3 DNA reads TGTGCCAGCAGTCGACAGGGGGTGACTAAAAACATTCAGTACTTC. Translation: CASSRQGVTKNIQYF.

The J gene is TRBJ2-5, the V gene TRBV2, with 7 positions matching TRBD2. Germline trimming cut 3 bases from V and 7 bases from J; bases unmatched to any gene: 8. This CDR3 has 14 amino acids. Germline values: CDR1 SNHLY, CDR2 FYNNEI. This CDR3 reads CASSDTTSDGTQYF. For the CDR3, the DNA is TGTGCCAGCAGTGACACTACTAGCGACGGGACCCAGTACTTC.

V is TRBV19 and J is TRBJ1-2; D is unclear. In germline, CDR1 is LNHDA, CDR2 SQIVND (reference sequence). CDR3 length equals 15 residues. V was shortened by 6 bases and J by 0 bases, with 14 bases between the two germline ends. CDR3 residues: CASSLPGRANYGYTF. The DNA for the CDR3 is TGTGCCAGTAGCCTACCCGGGAGAGCTAACTATGGCTACACCTTC.

V is TRBV25-1 and J is TRBJ2-5, with 10 bases aligning to TRBD2. Trimming removed 11 bases from V and 5 bases from J; junction bases left unmatched: 8. Germline lookup yields CDR1 MGHDK and CDR2 SYGVNS. The length of the CDR3 is 13 residues. As DNA, the CDR3 is TGTGCCGGCATCAAGCGGGGGGGCGAGACCCAGTACTTC. This sequence encodes CAGIKRGGETQYF.

The chain employs TRBV4-1 and TRBJ2-7; 11 bases are a match to TRBD2. The germline CDR1 and CDR2 sequences are MGHRA and YSYEKL. After removal of 4 bases from V and 4 bases from J, the junction contained 18 bases not matched to a gene. The CDR3 runs 19 residues. The CDR3 DNA is TGCGCCAGCAGCCGTTCGTCGGGGCTACTAGCGGGAGTTGAATACGAGCAGTACTTC. Translation gives CASSRSSGLLAGVEYEQYF.

The chain employs TRBV7-8 and TRBJ2-1; 7 nucleotides match TRBD2. The CDR3 sequence is 17 residues long. Losses at the gene ends were 5 bases for V and 0 bases for J; bases not matched to a gene: 10. CDR1 and CDR2 from the germline V gene are SGHVS and FQNEAQ. CDR3 DNA sequence: TGTGCCAGCAGCCCTCTACTAGCGCGGAGCTCCTACAATGAGCAGTTCTTC. Amino acids: CASSPLLARSSYNEQFF. Combining the CDR3 with reference TRBV7-8 and TRBJ2-1 gives the whole variable domain GAGVSQSPRYKVAKRGQDVALRCDPISGHVSLFWYQQALGQGPEFLTYFQNEAQLDKSGLPSDRFFAERPEGSVSTLKIQRTQQEDSAVYLCASSPLLARSSYNEQFFGPGTRLTVL.

The gene calls are TRBV10-1 and TRBJ1-4; 7 nucleotides match TRBD1. There are 15 residues in the CDR3. Trimming took 3 bases from V and 3 from J; bases not matched to a gene: 4. Germline V gives CDR1 WNHNN, CDR2 SYGVQD (reference sequence). The CDR3 protein is CASSEDGTANEKLFF. The CDR3 region has the DNA TGCGCCAGCAGTGAAGATGGGACAGCTAATGAAAAACTGTTTTTT.

The chain couples TRBV28 to TRBJ2-5; 7 positions match TRBD2. Germline trimming cut 6 bases from V and 1 base from J; bases unmatched to any gene: 8. The CDR3 contains 15 residues. In germline, CDR1 is MDHEN, CDR2 SYDVKM. The CDR3 loop reads CASSPSGATQETQYF. As DNA, the CDR3 is TGTGCCAGCAGCCCAAGCGGGGCCACCCAAGAGACCCAGTACTTC.

Only one count was recorded for this clone. The V gene is TRBV19, the J gene TRBJ1-4; D might be TRBD1 (5 bases). This CDR3 spans 15 amino acids. Per germline, CDR1 LNHDA and CDR2 SQIVND (reference sequence). The V end lost 5 bases, the J end lost 8 bases, and 18 bases lay between the germline ends. The CDR3 spells CASSHGRQGEEKLFF. For the CDR3, the DNA is TGTGCCAGTAGTCATGGGCGCCAGGGTGAGGAAAAACTGTTTTTT.

The chain has TRBV4-1 and TRBJ1-2; 12 bases fit TRBD1. CDR1 is MGHRA and CDR2 is YSYEKL in the germline V gene. The CDR3 length is 18 residues. Unmatched junction bases numbered 14, after V lost 3 bases and J lost 6 bases. CDR3 amino acids: CASSQTGTGGRRRDGYTF. The CDR3 nucleotides are TGCGCCAGCAGCCAGACGGGGACAGGGGGCCGGCGGAGGGATGGCTACACCTTC.

The chain recombines TRBV3-1 (or the pseudogene TRBV3-2) with TRBJ2-1, with 10 nucleotides matching TRBD2. The J segment lost 9 bases and the V segment lost 7 bases, leaving 12 bases of the junction unmatched. CDR3 length: 15 amino acids. Germline assignment: CDR1 LGHDT and CDR2 YNNKEL (reference sequence). CDR3 in amino acids: CASTPIAGGPSEQFF. In DNA form, the CDR3 reads TGTGCCAGCACCCCAATAGCGGGAGGCCCCAGTGAGCAGTTCTTC.

This clone showed up just once. The CDR3 here is CASSPIQGLQETQYF. The CDR3 DNA follows: TGTGCCAGCAGTCCCATCCAGGGTTTACAAGAGACCCAGTACTTC. The chain is built from TRBV6-5 and TRBJ2-5, with TRBD1 as a possible D gene (5 bases). Trimming pared 5 bases from V and 2 bases from J, leaving 15 bases between. Germline V gene sequence: CDR1 MNHEY, CDR2 SVGAGI. This CDR3 contains 15 residues.

The chain employs TRBV11-3 and TRBJ2-3; D is unclear. The CDR3 contains 14 residues. The germline CDR1 and CDR2 sequences are SGHNT and YENEEA. Trimming left V 3 bases short and J 2 bases short, with 9 bases between. As DNA, the CDR3 is TGTGCCAGCAGCTTCGAGGAGTTCACAGATACGCAGTATTTT. Its protein is CASSFEEFTDTQYF.

This chain connects TRBV9 to TRBJ1-6; TRBD1 aligns across 7 bases. Per germline, CDR1 SGDLS and CDR2 YYNGEE. The CDR3 is 14 amino acids. Trimming at V came to 0 bases and at J to 8 bases, leaving 2 bases not matched to a gene. CDR3: CASSVGGGHSPLHF. The CDR3 DNA reads TGTGCCAGCAGCGTAGGAGGGGGCCATTCACCCCTCCACTTT.

This chain uses TRBV3-1 (or the pseudogene TRBV3-2) with TRBJ2-7; 7 bases agree with TRBD1. There are 13 residues in the CDR3. Germline trimming cut 5 bases from V and 5 bases from J; bases unmatched to any gene: 6. Germline V gene data show CDR1 as LGHDT and CDR2 as YNNKEL (reference sequence). The CDR3 loop is CASSFRQGHEQYF. The CDR3, as DNA: TGTGCCAGCAGCTTCCGACAGGGCCACGAGCAGTACTTC.